The entry that follows covers one T cell receptor (beta chain) sequence. This clone appeared a few times. This receptor's antigen is unknown. Within one base of it there is no much larger clone, and no base qualities were kept. TCRbeta CDR3 regions were amplified from genomic DNA by means of the immunoSEQ Assay, a bias-controlled multiplex PCR. Per the original workflow: The number of nucleated cells in each sample was estimated by amplification of reference gene primers within the assay. To quantify the absolute abundance of each unique TCRbeta CDR3 rearrangement, sequence reads were collapsed and filtered. Productive Simpson clonality was computed per sample as the square root of Simpson's diversity index over productive rearrangements. TCRdb provides this immuneACCESS table in a form limited to in-frame rearrangements. Some clones are lacking; in checked studies, under half of them reflect an unresolved V gene, and why the rest are absent is not known. V, J and clone size derive from that table, while D and trimming were established from the DNA sequence. The sample table shows approximately 89,000 clones, and over 75% are seen once. 10% to 15% of the sample is in the top ten clones.

This specimen belongs to a study of blood T cell repertoires in COVID-19 (dated by TCRdb to 2020 to 2021). With regard to the full study: Collaborator samples came from the United States, Italy and Spain and covered acute and convalescent phases of COVID-19. The dataset comprised deeply sampled blood TCRbeta repertoires from subjects exposed to, actively infected with, or recovered from COVID-19. Nearly every sample came with metadata listing a de-identified subject ID, COVID-19 status, age in years and sex. The prospective study material was composed of cDNA or gDNA derived from T cells, B-cell-depleted T cells, or PBMCs. The samples were drawn from two sources: the first 160 participants of the ongoing ImmuneRACE study, and fewer than 1,500 subjects contributed by 6 global collaborators. The repertoires were released in a freely available public database meant as a resource for research on the immune response to SARS-CoV-2. Where available, HLA class I and class II types were obtained from metadata supplied by the sample provider rather than from assay-based typing. General conclusions and limits of the study: How much clinical and demographic metadata was included differed by source and by participant, and the metadata was provided uncurated.

For this chain, trimming is 4 bases at the V end and 11 bases at the J end, and the number of junction bases without a gene match is 4. The germline V gene provides CDR1 SGHTA and CDR2 FQGTGA. The CDR3 has 12 amino acids, counting the end cysteine and phenylalanine. Kept here is only the CDR3 DNA, which spans 36 bases and is read in frame from base 1. Collaborating institutions collected whole blood in K2EDTA tubes following their own protocols. Collaborator samples were shipped for TCRbeta analysis as frozen whole blood, isolated PBMCs, or DNA extracted from either sample type. Sequencing was performed on peripheral blood. The chain is made from TRBV7-3 and TRBJ2-1; TRBD1 matches 8 bases in the middle. The sequence was collected from a human donor in a cohort sampled during active COVID-19. For the CDR3, the sequence is CASSSGQAKQFF. The sequence in DNA is TGTGCCAGCAGCTCGGGACAGGCTAAGCAGTTCTTC.